In its sample, the clone carrying this T cell receptor (beta chain) was seen many times. A read error may produce the germline difference seen at one junction end. The sample belongs to a study of CD8+CD57+ T cells in acquired aplastic anemia. Genomic DNA constituted the template upon which TCR beta VDJ and CDR3 profiling was performed. TCRdb redid the calling of the reads with MiXCR, one entry per CDR3 protein. The sample lists about 210,000 distinct CDR3 sequences; over 60% were seen once. The CDR3 length is 14 residues. The germline gives CDR1 WNHNN, CDR2 SYGVQD (reference sequence). The chain recombines TRBV10-1 with TRBJ1-5; D uncertain. The sample taken for sequencing was sorted CD4+, CD8+, or CD8+CD57+ T cells (not recorded which) from PBMCs. The TCR comes from a human donor in good health. The CDR3 loop reads CASSDSRSNRPQHF. The DNA for the CDR3 is TGCGCCAGCAGTGACTCCCGTAGCAATCGGCCCCAGCATTTT.